Below are 32 T cell receptor beta chains sequenced from a single sample in a study of cytomegalovirus exposure and HLA in healthy donors. With 60 Vbeta and 13 Jbeta primers, the PCR was carried out. Generated by immunoSEQ multiplex PCR, the TCRdb table keeps only in-frame clones and is missing some. The data show approximately 140,000 clones, and the top ten clones hold under 2%. The sequenced sample consisted of PBMCs. These receptor sequences come from a woman aged 45-60 years in good health and CMV-seronegative.

The chain's CDR3 is CASRSSYGTGAYEQYF. The CDR3 DNA follows: TGTGCCAGCAGATCCTCTTACGGGACAGGGGCCTACGAGCAGTACTTC. V and J are TRBV27 and TRBJ2-7; 10 nucleotides align to TRBD1. The V gene end was trimmed by 6 bases and the J gene end by 2 bases; junction bases not matched to a gene: 10. Germline values: CDR1 MNHEY, CDR2 SMNVEV (reference sequence). The CDR3 has 16 residues.

The V gene is TRBV4-3, the J gene TRBJ1-5; D is undetermined. Germline lookup yields CDR1 LGHNA and CDR2 YSLEER. V dropped 3 bases and J dropped 4 bases, with 10 bases sitting between them. This CDR3 is 14 amino acids long. The CDR3 region is CASSQGPGNQPQHF. The CDR3 nucleotides are TGCGCCAGCAGCCAGGGCCCGGGGAATCAGCCCCAGCATTTT.

This chain links TRBV30 with TRBJ2-3, with 7 bases lining up with TRBD2. CDR3 size: 15 residues. J lost 2 bases, V lost 1 base, and 6 bases had no gene match. Germline V gives CDR1 GTSNPN, CDR2 SVGIG (reference sequence). The CDR3 DNA follows: TGTGCCTGGAGTGAGGGAGGGAGGGTCACAGATACGCAGTATTTT. This codes for CAWSEGGRVTDTQYF.

The V and J genes are TRBV18 and TRBJ1-5; possible D gene TRBD1, 6 bases. Germline lookup yields CDR1 KGHSH and CDR2 LQKENI. The germline V and J ends were trimmed by 3 bases and 4 bases, with 13 bases remaining between them. This CDR3 comprises 15 residues. CDR3 DNA sequence: TGTGCCAGCTCACCTCCGACAGGAACAAATCAGCCCCAGCATTTT. This codes for CASSPPTGTNQPQHF.

The chain uses TRBV7-9 and TRBJ1-2, with D possibly TRBD1 on 6 matching bases. Germline-derived CDR1 and CDR2 are SEHNR and FQNEAQ (reference sequence). V was cut by 1 base and J by 8 bases, with 14 bases left in between. The CDR3 is 14 residues long. In DNA form, the CDR3 reads TGTGCCAGCAGCTTAGGGGGGCTTATCTGGGGCTACACCTTC. This sequence encodes CASSLGGLIWGYTF.

The chain joins TRBV19 to TRBJ1-6; 9 bases match TRBD1. The CDR3 spans 15 residues. Per the germline V gene, CDR1 is LNHDA and CDR2 is SQIVND (reference sequence). V lost 5 bases and J lost 10; bases outside the gene matches: 9. This CDR3 reads CASSSTGGLESPLHF. The CDR3 coding sequence is TGTGCCAGTAGTTCGACAGGGGGTTTAGAATCACCCCTCCACTTT.

The chain carries TRBV5-1 and TRBJ2-5, with 10 nucleotides matching TRBD2. The ends lost 4 bases at V and 5 bases at J; junction bases unmatched: 11. In germline, CDR1 is SGHRS, CDR2 YFSETQ. This CDR3 has 16 amino acids. DNA for the CDR3: TGCGCCAGCAGCCGGGGGACTAGCGAATTGGGGGAGACCCAGTACTTC. Translation: CASSRGTSELGETQYF. The full variable domain, its missing parts supplied by reference TRBV5-1 and TRBJ2-5, is KAGVTQTPRYLIKTRGQQVTLSCSPISGHRSVSWYQQTPGQGLQFLFEYFSETQRNKGNFPGRFSGRQFSNSRSEMNVSTLELGDSALYLCASSRGTSELGETQYFGPGTRLLVL.

The CDR3 is CASSVGLALEQYF. The CDR3 DNA reads TGTGCCAGCAGCGTAGGACTAGCACTCGAGCAGTACTTC. The rearrangement uses TRBV9 and TRBJ2-7, with TRBD2 identical over 7 bases. Trimming at V came to 0 bases and at J to 6 bases, leaving 3 bases not matched to a gene. The CDR3 is 13 residues long. The germline CDR1 and CDR2 sequences are SGDLS and YYNGEE.

CDR3: CASSPGAGYEQYF. CDR3 nucleotides: TGTGCCAGCAGCCCGGGAGCGGGGTACGAGCAGTACTTC. The V call is TRBV11-3, the J call TRBJ2-7; the match to TRBD2 covers 7 bases. Unmatched junction bases numbered 5, after V lost 5 bases and J lost 4 bases. Germline CDR1 SGHNT, CDR2 YENEEA. CDR3 length: 13 amino acids.

Notes on this clone: Other DNA sequences in the same sample also yield this CDR3. The gene calls are TRBV5-1 and TRBJ1-2; 11 bases are a match to TRBD1. The CDR3 sequence is 14 residues long. Trimming removed 4 bases from V and 4 bases from J; junction bases left unmatched: 3. Germline V gene lookup returns CDR1 SGHRS and CDR2 YFSETQ. In DNA form, the CDR3 reads TGCGCCAGCAGCCCCGGGACAGGGGGCTATGGCTACACCTTC. It specifies CASSPGTGGYGYTF. Variable domain in full (rest from reference TRBV5-1 and TRBJ1-2): KAGVTQTPRYLIKTRGQQVTLSCSPISGHRSVSWYQQTPGQGLQFLFEYFSETQRNKGNFPGRFSGRQFSNSRSEMNVSTLELGDSALYLCASSPGTGGYGYTFGSGTRLTVV.

The DNA of the CDR3 is TGTGCCAGCAGTGCCCGGGACAGGGGATACAATCAGCCCCAGCATTTT. Translated: CASSARDRGYNQPQHF. The gene calls are TRBV25-1 and TRBJ1-5, with 10 bases aligning to TRBD1. The V gene's germline CDR1 is MGHDK and CDR2 SYGVNS. The trim removed 4 bases at V and 3 bases at J, leaving 6 bases unmatched. This CDR3 has 16 residues.

The chain uses TRBV28 and TRBJ1-2; 9 bases are a match to TRBD1. The CDR3 is 14 amino acids. Germline-derived CDR1 and CDR2 are MDHEN and SYDVKM. With 7 bases clipped from V and 4 bases from J, the junction kept 7 bases outside the gene matches. CDR3 residues: CASTIGQGSYGYTF. CDR3 bases: TGTGCCAGCACCATCGGACAGGGGAGCTATGGCTACACCTTC.

This chain joins TRBV4-2 and TRBJ2-4; 7 bases fit TRBD2. Germline CDR1 is LGHNA and CDR2 is YNFKEQ. With V trimmed by 3 bases and J by 4 bases, 12 bases remained unmatched. This CDR3 is 17 amino acids long. This chain's CDR3 is CASSQRDGGSEKNIQYF. The CDR3 nucleotides are TGTGCCAGCAGCCAGAGAGACGGGGGGTCAGAAAAAAACATTCAGTACTTC.

This chain uses TRBV6-1 with TRBJ2-3; possible D gene TRBD1, 5 bases. CDR3 length equals 14 residues. V shed 6 bases and J shed 1 base, with 11 bases lying between them. Per germline, CDR1 MNHNS and CDR2 SASEGT. The CDR3, as DNA: TGTGCCAGCAGCGCAGGGTATGGCACAGATACGCAGTATTTT. Translating it yields CASSAGYGTDTQYF.

V gene TRBV7-3 combines with J gene TRBJ2-7; weak D call: TRBD2 (6 bases). V gave up 0 bases and J gave up 4 bases, with 7 bases separating them. Germline CDR1 is SGHTA and CDR2 is FQGTGA. The CDR3 sequence is 13 residues long. The CDR3 sequence is CASSLTGTYEQYF. The CDR3, as DNA: TGTGCCAGCAGCTTAACCGGGACTTACGAGCAGTACTTC. The full variable domain, completed using reference TRBV7-3 and TRBJ2-7, is GAGVSQTPSNKVTEKGKYVELRCDPISGHTALYWYRQSLGQGPEFLIYFQGTGAADDSGLPNDRFFAVRPEGSVSTLKIQRTERGDSAVYLCASSLTGTYEQYFGPGTRLTVT.

The chain couples TRBV28 to TRBJ2-3, with 9 bases matching TRBD2. The CDR3 has 18 amino acids. CDR1 is MDHEN, CDR2 SYDVKM, per germline. The V and J ends lost 1 base and 4 bases, in that order; junction bases with no gene match: 12. The CDR3 region is CASSLSGIAGEVADTQYF. In nucleotides, the CDR3 is TGTGCCAGCAGTTTATCGGGGATAGCGGGAGAAGTCGCAGATACGCAGTATTTT.

This sequence joins TRBV14 and TRBJ2-7; D unresolved. CDR1 and CDR2 from the germline V gene are SGHDN and FVKESK. This CDR3 has 12 amino acids. Trimming shortened V by 1 base and J by 3 bases, and 4 bases separated the two germline ends. The chain's CDR3 is CASSQVIYEQYF. CDR3 in DNA: TGTGCCAGCAGCCAAGTAATCTACGAGCAGTACTTC.

The chain recombines TRBV9 with TRBJ1-2; 12 bases are shared with TRBD1. V was pared by 2 bases and J by 8 bases, with 4 bases of the junction left unmatched. The V gene's germline CDR1 is SGDLS and CDR2 YYNGEE. This CDR3 spans 14 amino acids. The CDR3 region is CASSVGTGGSGYTF. The CDR3 DNA reads as TGTGCCAGCAGCGTCGGGACAGGGGGCAGCGGCTACACCTTC. Drawing the rest from reference TRBV9 and TRBJ1-2, the complete variable domain is DSGVTQTPKHLITATGQRVTLRCSPRSGDLSVYWYQQSLDQGLQFLIQYYNGEERAKGNILERFSAQQFPDLHSELNLSSLELGDSALYFCASSVGTGGSGYTFGSGTRLTVV.

Points on this clone: Here the CDR3 omits its conserved ending phenylalanine or tryptophan, so a read error is the likely source. No DNA is shown, since the ends of the CDR3 on it are uncertain; the CDR3 is the one TCRdb lists. The chain couples TRBV18 to TRBJ1-2; the listed D gene, TRBD1, was not tested against the DNA. CDR1 is KGHSH and CDR2 is LQKENI in the germline V gene. The CDR3 is made up of 8 amino acids, end residues included. CDR3 loop: CASSPRGQ.

The V and J genes are TRBV19 and TRBJ1-1, with a tentative D call TRBD1 (6 bases). Trimming took 5 bases from V and 5 from J, leaving 12 bases between them. Germline V CDR1 and CDR2: LNHDA, SQIVND (reference sequence). CDR3 length equals 13 residues. CDR3 DNA sequence: TGTGCCAGTAGTCACACAGGGTATACTGAAGCTTTCTTT. Translating it yields CASSHTGYTEAFF.

V and J are TRBV6-5 and TRBJ1-4; D ambiguous. Germline CDR1 is MNHEY and CDR2 is SVGAGI. V was trimmed by 6 bases and J by 1 base, leaving 12 bases between them. The CDR3 length is 15 residues. CDR3 sequence reads: CASSKMRGTNEKLFF. In DNA form, the CDR3 reads TGTGCCAGCAGCAAGATGCGGGGAACTAATGAAAAACTGTTTTTT.

The chain employs TRBV10-3 and TRBJ1-4; D remains unclear. Trimming removed 0 bases at V and 8 bases at J, with 19 bases between. The CDR3 covers 17 residues. Germline V gives CDR1 ENHRY, CDR2 SYGVKD. The CDR3 DNA follows: TGTGCCATCAGTGAGTCGAGTGGGTTAGCCTTATTGGAAAAACTGTTTTTT. Encoded protein: CAISESSGLALLEKLFF.

This sequence joins TRBV6-1 and TRBJ2-7; TRBD1 is a possible D gene (6 bases). Trimming left V 2 bases short and J 6 bases short, with 14 bases between. The CDR3 spans 14 residues. Germline loops: CDR1 MNHNS, CDR2 SASEGT. CDR3 sequence: CASSESSGVGEQYF. CDR3 sequence (DNA): TGTGCCAGCAGTGAAAGTTCAGGGGTCGGCGAGCAGTACTTC.

The chain is built from TRBV9 and TRBJ2-2; TRBD2 is a possible D gene (5 bases). The CDR3 contains 17 residues. Germline lookup yields CDR1 SGDLS and CDR2 YYNGEE. The ends were cut back, 3 bases at V and 2 bases at J, with 17 bases in the middle. As DNA, the CDR3 is TGTGCCAGCAGCGATCCGGGGAGAGACACTAACACCGGGGAGCTGTTTTTT. Its protein product is CASSDPGRDTNTGELFF.

The genes are TRBV4-1 and TRBJ2-3; tentatively, D is TRBD1 (5 bases). Germline lookup yields CDR1 MGHRA and CDR2 YSYEKL. There are 14 residues in the CDR3. V lost 5 bases, J lost 4 bases, and 13 bases lay in between. The CDR3 sequence: CASSSQGYADTQYF. The CDR3 DNA follows: TGCGCCAGCAGCTCTCAGGGCTACGCAGATACGCAGTATTTT.

V is TRBV19 and J is TRBJ2-1; 11 nucleotides match TRBD1. The CDR3 has 14 residues. The germline V gene has CDR1 LNHDA and CDR2 SQIVND (reference sequence). Trimming took 6 bases from V and 7 from J; bases not matched to a gene: 5. The chain's CDR3 is CASRRTGGLNEQFF. CDR3 DNA sequence: TGTGCCAGTAGAAGGACAGGGGGCTTAAATGAGCAGTTCTTC.

V gene TRBV27 combines with J gene TRBJ1-1; a weak D match, TRBD1 (5 bases). V was cut by 4 bases and J by 5 bases, with 11 bases left in between. The CDR3 has 13 residues. From germline, CDR1 is MNHEY and CDR2 SMNVEV (reference sequence). CDR3 sequence (DNA): TGTGCCAGCAGTTGGGGGGGGGAAACTGAAGCTTTCTTT. Translated, it gives CASSWGGETEAFF.

This chain uses TRBV6-9 with TRBJ1-5, with 7 bases fitting TRBD1. Germline CDR1 reads MNHGY; CDR2 reads SVAAGI. J lost 3 bases, V lost 2 bases, and 1 base had no gene match. This CDR3 spans 14 amino acids. CDR3 loop: CASSYGTANQPQHF. The CDR3 DNA reads as TGTGCCAGCAGTTATGGGACAGCCAATCAGCCCCAGCATTTT.

The chain has TRBV28 and TRBJ1-1, with 8 bases fitting TRBD1. The V segment lost 9 bases and the J segment 3 bases; nucleotides outside the gene matches: 6. Germline CDR1 MDHEN, CDR2 SYDVKM. The CDR3 covers 13 residues. The chain's CDR3 is CASCRTGYTEAFF. The CDR3 nucleotides read TGTGCCAGTTGCCGGACAGGGTACACTGAAGCTTTCTTT.

The J gene is TRBJ2-5, the V gene TRBV9; a weak D match, TRBD1 (6 bases). Judging by the DNA end, TRBJ2-7 fits better; the J call may be wrong. The CDR3 loop spans 15 amino acids. CDR1 SGDLS and CDR2 YYNGEE come from the germline V gene. The CDR3 region is CASSVATGQTYEQYF. CDR3 bases: TGTGCCAGCAGCGTAGCTACAGGACAGACCTACGAGCAGTACTTC.

The J gene is TRBJ1-4, the V gene TRBV28; the match to TRBD1 covers 9 bases. This CDR3 has 15 amino acids. Germline V CDR1 and CDR2: MDHEN, SYDVKM. V shed 6 bases, J shed 6 bases, and the junction held 8 bases outside the gene matches. This chain's CDR3 is CASRRTGAGDEKLFF. CDR3 sequence (DNA): TGTGCCAGCAGGAGGACAGGGGCAGGGGATGAAAAACTGTTTTTT. The variable domain in full, completed from reference TRBV28 and TRBJ1-4, reads DVKVTQSSRYLVKRTGEKVFLECVQDMDHENMFWYRQDPGLGLRLIYFSYDVKMKEKGDIPEGYSVSREKKERFSLILESASTNQTSMYLCASRRTGAGDEKLFFGSGTQLSVL.

The gene calls are TRBV28 and TRBJ1-6; tentatively, D is TRBD1 (5 bases). CDR1 is MDHEN and CDR2 is SYDVKM in the germline V gene. The ends were cut back, 11 bases at V and 0 bases at J, with 17 bases in the middle. The CDR3 loop spans 16 amino acids. CDR3 coding DNA: TGTGCCTCTCATCCCCTCGACAGCTCCTATAATTCACCCCTCCACTTT. Translating gives CASHPLDSSYNSPLHF.